This T cell receptor beta chain was sequenced in a study of T cell repertoires in cytomegalovirus infection. Study summary: TCR beta signatures that were public indicated CMV infection and matching HLA type. Broader study findings: The ex vivo response showed dominance by HLA-C-restricted CMV-specific TCR beta clonotypes.

TCRdb re-called the reads with MiXCR, one entry per CDR3 protein. The sample contains roughly 600,000 distinct CDR3 sequences, 20% to 25% of which appear only once. The germline gives CDR1 SGHKS, CDR2 YYEKEE (reference sequence). Trimming stripped 4 bases from V and 3 bases from J, with 13 bases between. The CDR3 extends over 14 amino acids. This clonotype turned up a few times. The antigen is unknown. The source is a human donor in good health (CMV status not recorded). Some clones in this sample may be carry-over from other donors' samples. The source material was CD8+ T cells from PBMCs. The chain couples TRBV5-5 to TRBJ1-1; D is possibly TRBD1 (6 bases). The CDR3 reads CASSPGTRDTEAFF. Written as DNA, the CDR3 is TGTGCCAGCAGCCCTGGGACACGGGACACTGAAGCTTTCTTT.